Listed below are T cell receptor beta chains from one sample, sequenced in a study of T cells in Graves' hyperthyroidism and ophthalmopathy. TCRdb reanalysed the multiplex PCR reads using MiXCR and keeps one entry per CDR3 protein. The table has more than 150,000 distinct CDR3 sequences, 15% to 20% seen once. Material for sequencing was blood. These receptors came from a woman in her fifties or sixties with Graves' hyperthyroidism. Each CDR3 is given with its conserved first and last residue. The D gene is left open where the match is weak. Clone size is stated in some rows and not others, as once, few, many or a class when expanded.

v_gene: TRBV5-1
j_gene: TRBJ2-3
d_gene: .
abundance: .
CDR3aa: CASSLVATDGDTQYF
CDR3nt: TGCGCCAGCAGCTTGGTGGCCACAGATGGAGATACGCAGTATTTT

v_gene: TRBV5-6
j_gene: TRBJ2-1
d_gene: .
abundance: .
CDR3aa: CASSLMTETYNEQFF
CDR3nt: TGTGCCAGCAGCTTGATGACGGAAACCTACAATGAGCAGTTCTTC

v_gene: TRBV20-1
j_gene: TRBJ2-7
d_gene: TRBD2
abundance: many
CDR3aa: CSARQLAAYEQYF
CDR3nt: TGCAGTGCTAGACAGCTAGCGGCCTACGAGCAGTACTTC

v_gene: TRBV24-1
j_gene: TRBJ1-1
d_gene: .
abundance: many
CDR3aa: CATSEGNRMNTEAFF
CDR3nt: TGTGCCACCAGTGAGGGGAATAGGATGAACACTGAAGCTTTCTTT

v_gene: TRBV19
j_gene: TRBJ2-2
d_gene: .
abundance: .
CDR3aa: CASSMGTGELFF
CDR3nt: TGTGCCAGTAGTATGGGAACCGGGGAGCTGTTTTTT

v_gene: TRBV6-6
j_gene: TRBJ1-6
d_gene: .
abundance: .
CDR3aa: CASSYSPENYNSPLHF
CDR3nt: TGTGCCAGCAGTTACTCGCCGGAGAATTATAATTCACCCCTCCACTTT

v_gene: TRBV4-3
j_gene: TRBJ1-2
d_gene: .
abundance: few
CDR3aa: CASSQDLGDWGYTF
CDR3nt: TGCGCCAGCAGCCAAGATTTAGGGGATTGGGGCTACACCTTC

v_gene: TRBV6-1
j_gene: TRBJ1-2
d_gene: TRBD1
abundance: many
CDR3aa: CASSSTTRQGAGYGYTF
CDR3nt: TGTGCCAGCAGTTCGACTACGCGACAGGGGGCGGGCTATGGCTACACCTTC

v_gene: TRBV19
j_gene: TRBJ1-5
d_gene: TRBD1
abundance: many
CDR3aa: CASSIRGQLRNQPQHF
CDR3nt: TGTGCCAGTAGTATCAGGGGACAGTTACGCAATCAGCCCCAGCATTTT

v_gene: TRBV6-1
j_gene: TRBJ1-1
d_gene: .
abundance: .
CDR3aa: CATRRGRGGVSTEAFF
CDR3nt: TGTGCCACCCGACGGGGGAGGGGAGGTGTGAGCACTGAAGCTTTCTTT

v_gene: TRBV5-4
j_gene: TRBJ1-1
d_gene: .
abundance: many
CDR3aa: CASSPPGSRASFF
CDR3nt: TGTGCCAGCAGCCCCCCCGGGTCCAGGGCAAGTTTCTTT

v_gene: TRBV28
j_gene: TRBJ1-3
d_gene: .
abundance: many
CDR3aa: CASSQPLEDTIYF
CDR3nt: TGTGCCAGCAGTCAACCTCTGGAGGACACCATATATTTT

v_gene: TRBV7-2
j_gene: TRBJ2-5
d_gene: .
abundance: many
CDR3aa: CASSLRSPPRGQETQYF
CDR3nt: TGTGCCAGCAGCTTAAGATCCCCGCCCCGGGGTCAAGAGACCCAGTACTTC

v_gene: TRBV20-1
j_gene: TRBJ2-7
d_gene: .
abundance: many
CDR3aa: CSARDAGHYSYEQYF
CDR3nt: TGCAGTGCTAGAGATGCGGGACACTACTCCTACGAGCAGTACTTC

v_gene: TRBV28
j_gene: TRBJ2-1
d_gene: .
abundance: .
CDR3aa: CASSSGDATYNEQFF
CDR3nt: TGTGCCAGCAGTTCCGGGGACGCCACCTACAATGAGCAGTTCTTC

v_gene: TRBV7-8
j_gene: TRBJ1-4
d_gene: .
abundance: many
CDR3aa: CASSNRGSTNEKLFF
CDR3nt: TGTGCCAGCAGCAATAGGGGGTCAACTAATGAAAAACTGTTTTTT

v_gene: TRBV5-1
j_gene: TRBJ1-1
d_gene: TRBD1
abundance: many
CDR3aa: CASSRGQGMNTEAFF
CDR3nt: TGCGCCAGCAGCCGGGGACAGGGAATGAACACTGAAGCTTTCTTT

v_gene: TRBV12-3/TRBV12-4
j_gene: TRBJ1-2
d_gene: .
abundance: many
CDR3aa: CASSRGALGYTF
CDR3nt: TGTGCCAGCAGTCGGGGGGCTCTTGGCTACACCTTC

v_gene: TRBV29-1
j_gene: TRBJ2-2
d_gene: TRBD2
abundance: .
CDR3aa: CSVGRGGGPNTGELFF
CDR3nt: TGCAGCGTTGGCCGGGGGGGGGGGCCGAACACCGGGGAGCTGTTTTTT

v_gene: TRBV28
j_gene: TRBJ2-1
d_gene: .
abundance: many
CDR3aa: CASSLRSRAPDEQFF
CDR3nt: TGTGCCAGCAGTTTACGGTCAAGGGCGCCCGATGAGCAGTTCTTC

v_gene: TRBV11-2
j_gene: TRBJ1-5
d_gene: .
abundance: .
CDR3aa: CASSPTPGQPQHF
CDR3nt: TGTGCCAGCAGCCCTACCCCGGGACAGCCCCAGCATTTT

v_gene: TRBV20-1
j_gene: TRBJ1-5
d_gene: TRBD1
abundance: .
CDR3aa: CSARDRTGYGNQPQHF
CDR3nt: TGCAGTGCTAGAGATAGGACAGGGTATGGCAATCAGCCCCAGCATTTT

v_gene: TRBV2
j_gene: TRBJ1-5
d_gene: .
abundance: many
CDR3aa: CASSSVGINQPQHF
CDR3nt: TGTGCCAGCAGTTCTGTTGGGATCAATCAGCCCCAGCATTTT

v_gene: TRBV7-9
j_gene: TRBJ2-1
d_gene: .
abundance: few
CDR3aa: CASSPIRGVSYNEQFF
CDR3nt: TGTGCCAGCAGCCCCATTAGGGGGGTCTCCTACAATGAGCAGTTCTTC